What follows are 7 T cell receptor beta chains derived from one specimen sequenced in a study of control samples from healthy donors and cancer patients. The assay was immunoSEQ multiplex PCR, and TCRdb's table has in-frame clones only and misses some. The sample shows some 99,000 clones, about nine tenths of them seen only once. The source material was blood. All receptors come from a human donor in good health. The donor label of this sample is uncertain.

This chain connects TRBV11-2 to TRBJ1-2; D call uncertain. The germline V gene has CDR1 SGHAT and CDR2 FQNNGV. This CDR3 contains 12 residues. The V end lost 1 base, the J end lost 7 bases, and 7 bases lay between the germline ends. The CDR3 sequence: CASSLGFAGYTF. As DNA, the CDR3 is TGTGCCAGCAGCTTAGGTTTTGCTGGCTACACCTTC.

This clone was counted a single time. The chain has TRBV6-6 and TRBJ1-5; tentatively, D is TRBD1 (6 bases). The germline V gene encodes CDR1 MNHNY and CDR2 SVGAGI (reference sequence). The CDR3 length is 15 residues. V shed 8 bases and J shed 6 bases, with 20 bases lying between them. The CDR3 spells CASAYSVGRGQPQHF. In nucleotides, the CDR3 is TGTGCCAGCGCCTATTCGGTAGGCAGGGGTCAGCCCCAGCATTTT.

This clone was seen a single time. The chain joins TRBV5-1 to TRBJ2-3; D ambiguous. Per germline, CDR1 SGHRS and CDR2 YFSETQ. The CDR3 totals 12 residues. The V and J ends lost 1 base and 6 bases respectively, with 6 bases between them. The CDR3 DNA reads TGCGCCAGCAGCTTGAACTGGGATACGCAGTATTTT. Protein product: CASSLNWDTQYF.

The chain has TRBV5-1 and TRBJ2-3, with a tentative D call TRBD1 (6 bases). V was shortened by 8 bases and J by 4 bases, with 17 bases between the two germline ends. Germline lookup yields CDR1 SGHRS and CDR2 YFSETQ. The CDR3 runs to 14 residues. For the CDR3, the DNA is TGCGCCAGTGCTAGTGGACAGCGGTCAGATACGCAGTATTTT. Translating it yields CASASGQRSDTQYF.

The J gene is TRBJ2-3, the V gene TRBV28; 10 nucleotides match TRBD1. With 4 bases clipped from V and 2 bases from J, the junction kept 9 bases outside the gene matches. This CDR3 comprises 17 residues. The germline V gene encodes CDR1 MDHEN and CDR2 SYDVKM. The chain's CDR3 is CASSSSGTGVITDTQYF. DNA for the CDR3: TGTGCCAGCAGTTCCTCCGGGACAGGGGTCATCACAGATACGCAGTATTTT.

This chain joins TRBV28 and TRBJ1-5; possibly TRBD1 for D (6 bases). Germline V gene sequence: CDR1 MDHEN, CDR2 SYDVKM. Trimming removed 2 bases from V and 3 bases from J, with 8 bases in between. The CDR3 loop spans 14 amino acids. CDR3 sequence reads: CASSLQGNNQPQHF. CDR3 in DNA: TGTGCCAGCAGTTTACAGGGGAACAATCAGCCCCAGCATTTT.

The chain is built from TRBV7-2 and TRBJ2-1, with D possibly being TRBD2 (5 bases). CDR1 and CDR2 (germline): SGHTA, FQGNSA. This CDR3 region has 14 residues. Trimming left V 3 bases short and J 12 bases short, with 18 bases between. The chain's CDR3 is CASSFQPGVVSQFF. In DNA, the CDR3 is TGTGCCAGCAGCTTCCAACCCGGGGTAGTGTCGCAGTTCTTC.